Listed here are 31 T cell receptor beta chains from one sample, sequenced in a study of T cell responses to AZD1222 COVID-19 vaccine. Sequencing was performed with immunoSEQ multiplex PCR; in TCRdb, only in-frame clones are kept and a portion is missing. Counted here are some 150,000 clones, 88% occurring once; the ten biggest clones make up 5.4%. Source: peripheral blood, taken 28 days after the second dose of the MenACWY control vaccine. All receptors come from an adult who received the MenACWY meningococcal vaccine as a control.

CDR3 amino acids: CASSMGRQGGSPLHF. Written as DNA, the CDR3 is TGTGCCAGTAGTATGGGGAGGCAGGGAGGATCACCCCTCCACTTT. The chain combines TRBV19 with TRBJ1-6; D might be TRBD1 (5 bases). The V gene lost 3 bases and the J gene lost 10 bases, with 16 bases spanning the gap. Germline V gene sequence: CDR1 LNHDA, CDR2 SQIVND (reference sequence). CDR3 length: 15 residues.

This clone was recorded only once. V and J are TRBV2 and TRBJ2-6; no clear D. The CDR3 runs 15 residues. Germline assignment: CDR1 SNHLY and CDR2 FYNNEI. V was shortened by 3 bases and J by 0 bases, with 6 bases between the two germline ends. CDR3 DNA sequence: TGTGCCAGCAGTGATCTGAGCTCTGGGGCCAACGTCCTGACTTTC. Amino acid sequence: CASSDLSSGANVLTF.

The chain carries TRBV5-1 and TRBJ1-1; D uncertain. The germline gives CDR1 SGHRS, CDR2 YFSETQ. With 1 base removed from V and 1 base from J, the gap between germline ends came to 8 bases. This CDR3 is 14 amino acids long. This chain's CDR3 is CASSLLSGNTEAFF. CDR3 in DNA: TGCGCCAGCAGCTTGTTGTCCGGGAACACTGAAGCTTTCTTT.

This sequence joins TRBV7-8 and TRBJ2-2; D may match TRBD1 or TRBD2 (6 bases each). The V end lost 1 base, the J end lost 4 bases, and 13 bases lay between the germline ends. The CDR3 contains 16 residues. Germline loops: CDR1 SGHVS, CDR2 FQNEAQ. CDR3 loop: CASSLGIGGFTGELFF. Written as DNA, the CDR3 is TGTGCCAGCAGCTTAGGGATAGGGGGGTTCACCGGGGAGCTGTTTTTT. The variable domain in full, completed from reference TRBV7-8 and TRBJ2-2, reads GAGVSQSPRYKVAKRGQDVALRCDPISGHVSLFWYQQALGQGPEFLTYFQNEAQLDKSGLPSDRFFAERPEGSVSTLKIQRTQQEDSAVYLCASSLGIGGFTGELFFGEGSRLTVL.

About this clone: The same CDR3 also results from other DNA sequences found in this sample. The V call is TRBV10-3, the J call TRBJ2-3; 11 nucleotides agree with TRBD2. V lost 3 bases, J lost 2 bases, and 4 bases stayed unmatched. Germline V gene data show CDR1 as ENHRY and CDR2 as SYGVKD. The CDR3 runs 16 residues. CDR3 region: CAISEGLAGSTDTQYF. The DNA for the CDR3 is TGTGCCATCAGTGAAGGACTAGCGGGTTCCACAGATACGCAGTATTTT.

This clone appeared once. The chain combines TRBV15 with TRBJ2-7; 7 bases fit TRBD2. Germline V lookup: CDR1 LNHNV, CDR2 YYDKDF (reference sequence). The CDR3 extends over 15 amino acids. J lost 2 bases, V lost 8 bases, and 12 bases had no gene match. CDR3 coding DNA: TGTGCCACCGCCACAACCGCTAGCGGAGCCTACGAGCAGTACTTC. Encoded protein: CATATTASGAYEQYF.

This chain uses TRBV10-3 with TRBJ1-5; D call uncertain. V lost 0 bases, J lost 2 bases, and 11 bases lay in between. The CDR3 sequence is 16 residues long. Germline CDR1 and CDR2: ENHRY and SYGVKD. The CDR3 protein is CAISESGVAGNQPQHF. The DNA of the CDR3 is TGTGCCATCAGTGAGTCCGGGGTAGCGGGCAATCAGCCCCAGCATTTT.

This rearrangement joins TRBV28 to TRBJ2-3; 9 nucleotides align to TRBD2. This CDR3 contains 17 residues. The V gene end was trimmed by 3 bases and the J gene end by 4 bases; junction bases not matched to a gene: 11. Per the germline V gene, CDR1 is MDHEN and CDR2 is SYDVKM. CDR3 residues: CASSFVFRGRAADTQYF. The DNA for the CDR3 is TGTGCCAGCAGTTTTGTCTTTCGCGGGAGGGCGGCAGATACGCAGTATTTT.

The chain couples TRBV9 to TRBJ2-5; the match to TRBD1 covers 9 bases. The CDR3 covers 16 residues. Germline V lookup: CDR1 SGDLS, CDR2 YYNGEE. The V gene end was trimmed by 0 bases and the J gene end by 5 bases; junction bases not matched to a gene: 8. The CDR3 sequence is CASSVERDRVWETQYF. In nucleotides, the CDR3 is TGTGCCAGCAGCGTAGAAAGGGACAGGGTATGGGAGACCCAGTACTTC.

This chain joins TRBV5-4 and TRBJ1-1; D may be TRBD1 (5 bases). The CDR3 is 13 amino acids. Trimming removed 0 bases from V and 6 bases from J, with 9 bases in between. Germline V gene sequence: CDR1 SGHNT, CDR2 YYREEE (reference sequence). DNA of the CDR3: TGTGCCAGCAGCTTGGCCGGGGCAGCTGAAGCTTTCTTT. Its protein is CASSLAGAAEAFF.

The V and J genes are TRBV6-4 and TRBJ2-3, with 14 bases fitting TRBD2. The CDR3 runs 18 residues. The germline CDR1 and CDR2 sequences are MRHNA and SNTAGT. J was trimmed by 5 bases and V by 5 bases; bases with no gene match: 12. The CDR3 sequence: CASSPGLAGARRGDTQYF. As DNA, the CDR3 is TGTGCCAGCAGTCCGGGACTAGCGGGGGCCCGTCGTGGAGATACGCAGTATTTT.

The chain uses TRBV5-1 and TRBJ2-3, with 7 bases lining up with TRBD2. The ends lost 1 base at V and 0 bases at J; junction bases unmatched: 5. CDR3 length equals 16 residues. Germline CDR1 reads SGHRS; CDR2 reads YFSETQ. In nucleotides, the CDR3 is TGCGCCAGCAGCTTGATGGTAGCGGGTAGCACAGATACGCAGTATTTT. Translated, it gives CASSLMVAGSTDTQYF. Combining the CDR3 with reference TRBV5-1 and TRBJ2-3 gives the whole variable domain KAGVTQTPRYLIKTRGQQVTLSCSPISGHRSVSWYQQTPGQGLQFLFEYFSETQRNKGNFPGRFSGRQFSNSRSEMNVSTLELGDSALYLCASSLMVAGSTDTQYFGPGTRLTVL.

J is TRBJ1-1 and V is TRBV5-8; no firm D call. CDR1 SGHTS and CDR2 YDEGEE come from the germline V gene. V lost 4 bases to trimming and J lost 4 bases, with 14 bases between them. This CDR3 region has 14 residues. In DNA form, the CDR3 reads TGTGCCAGCAGCCGCCCAGGCTCGGGCACTGAAGCTTTCTTT. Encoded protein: CASSRPGSGTEAFF.

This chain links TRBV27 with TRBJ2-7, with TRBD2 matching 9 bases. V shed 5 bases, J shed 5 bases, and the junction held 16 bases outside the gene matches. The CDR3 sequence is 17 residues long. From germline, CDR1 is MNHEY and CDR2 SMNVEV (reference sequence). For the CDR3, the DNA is TGTGCCAGCAGTCCTCCCCCCGGCCTAGCGGGGAACCACGAGCAGTACTTC. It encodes CASSPPPGLAGNHEQYF.

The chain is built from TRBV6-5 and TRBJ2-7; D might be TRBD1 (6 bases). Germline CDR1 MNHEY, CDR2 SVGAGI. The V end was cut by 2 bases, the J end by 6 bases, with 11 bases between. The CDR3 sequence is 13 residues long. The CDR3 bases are TGTGCCAGCAGTTACGCACAGGGTCGCGAGCAGTACTTC. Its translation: CASSYAQGREQYF.

This CDR3 reads CSGETTGSNTEAFF. The CDR3 bases are TGCAGCGGGGAGACAACTGGGTCGAACACTGAAGCTTTCTTT. V is TRBV29-1 and J is TRBJ1-1; unclear D gene. The CDR3 runs 14 residues. Between the trimmed V and J ends, which lost 7 bases and 1 base, there was a span of 16 bases. CDR1 is SQVTM and CDR2 is ANQGSEA in the germline V gene.

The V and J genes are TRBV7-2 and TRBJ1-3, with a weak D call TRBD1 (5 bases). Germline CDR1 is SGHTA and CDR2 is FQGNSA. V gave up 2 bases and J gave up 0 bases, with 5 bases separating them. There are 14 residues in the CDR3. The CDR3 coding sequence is TGTGCCAGCAGCTTACAGGGCTCTGGAAACACCATATATTTT. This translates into CASSLQGSGNTIYF.

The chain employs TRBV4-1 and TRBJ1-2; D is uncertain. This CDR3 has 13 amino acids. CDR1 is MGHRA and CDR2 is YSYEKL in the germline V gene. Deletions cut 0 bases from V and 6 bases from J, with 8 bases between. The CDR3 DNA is TGCGCCAGCAGCCAAGAAAAAAGGGATGGCTACACCTTC. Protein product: CASSQEKRDGYTF.

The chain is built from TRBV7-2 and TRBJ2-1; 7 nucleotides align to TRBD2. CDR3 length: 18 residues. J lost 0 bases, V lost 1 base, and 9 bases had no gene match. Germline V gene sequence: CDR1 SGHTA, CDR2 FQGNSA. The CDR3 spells CASSLEGWRDYSYNEQFF. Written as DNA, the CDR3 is TGTGCCAGCAGCTTAGAGGGTTGGCGGGACTACTCCTACAATGAGCAGTTCTTC. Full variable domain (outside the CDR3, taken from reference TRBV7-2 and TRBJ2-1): GAGVSQSPSNKVTEKGKDVELRCDPISGHTALYWYRQSLGQGLEFLIYFQGNSAPDKSGLPSDRFSAERTGGSVSTLTIQRTQQEDSAVYLCASSLEGWRDYSYNEQFFGPGTRLTVL.

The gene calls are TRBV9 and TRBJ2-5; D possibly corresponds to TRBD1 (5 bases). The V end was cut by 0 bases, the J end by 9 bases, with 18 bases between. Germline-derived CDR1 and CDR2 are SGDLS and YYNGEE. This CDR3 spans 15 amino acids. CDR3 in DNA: TGTGCCAGCAGCGTAGATCTGGGGCCAGCTCCGGCCCAGTACTTC. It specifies CASSVDLGPAPAQYF.

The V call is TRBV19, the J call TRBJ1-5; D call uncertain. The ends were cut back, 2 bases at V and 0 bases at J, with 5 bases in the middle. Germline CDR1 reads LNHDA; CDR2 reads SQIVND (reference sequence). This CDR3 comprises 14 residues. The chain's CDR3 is CASSIMNSNQPQHF. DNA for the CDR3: TGTGCCAGTAGTATAATGAATAGCAATCAGCCCCAGCATTTT.

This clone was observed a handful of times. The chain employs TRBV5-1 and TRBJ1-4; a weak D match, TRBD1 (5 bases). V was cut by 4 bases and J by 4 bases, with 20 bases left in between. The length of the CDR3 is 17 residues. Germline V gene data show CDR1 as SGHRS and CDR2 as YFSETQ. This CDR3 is CASSVFDSRAFNEKLFF. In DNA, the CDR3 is TGCGCCAGCAGCGTGTTCGACTCCAGGGCTTTTAATGAAAAACTGTTTTTT.

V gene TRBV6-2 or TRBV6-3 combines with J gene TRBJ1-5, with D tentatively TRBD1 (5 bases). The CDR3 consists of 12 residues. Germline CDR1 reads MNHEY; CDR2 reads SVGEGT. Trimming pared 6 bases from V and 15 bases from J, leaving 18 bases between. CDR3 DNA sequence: TGTGCCAGCAGCCCTCCCCTGGGGCCAAGGCATTTT. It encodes CASSPPLGPRHF.

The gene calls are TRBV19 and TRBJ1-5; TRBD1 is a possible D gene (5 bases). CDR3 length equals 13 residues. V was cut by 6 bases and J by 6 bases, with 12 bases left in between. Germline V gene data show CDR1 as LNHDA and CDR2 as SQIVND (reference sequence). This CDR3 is CASREGIGQPQHF. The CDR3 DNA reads TGTGCCAGTAGGGAGGGGATAGGTCAGCCCCAGCATTTT.

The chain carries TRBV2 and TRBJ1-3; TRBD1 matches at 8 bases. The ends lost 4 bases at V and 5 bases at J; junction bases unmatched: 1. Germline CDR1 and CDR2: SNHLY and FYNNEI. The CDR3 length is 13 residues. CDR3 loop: CASSGQGRNTIYF. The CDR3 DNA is TGTGCCAGCAGTGGACAGGGGAGAAACACCATATATTTT.

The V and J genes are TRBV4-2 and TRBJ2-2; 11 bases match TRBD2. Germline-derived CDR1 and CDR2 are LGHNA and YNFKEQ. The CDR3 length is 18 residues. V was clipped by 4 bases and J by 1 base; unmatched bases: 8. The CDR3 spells CASSPSSLAGGNTGELFF. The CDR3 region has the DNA TGTGCCAGCAGCCCTTCATCCCTAGCGGGGGGGAACACCGGGGAGCTGTTTTTT.

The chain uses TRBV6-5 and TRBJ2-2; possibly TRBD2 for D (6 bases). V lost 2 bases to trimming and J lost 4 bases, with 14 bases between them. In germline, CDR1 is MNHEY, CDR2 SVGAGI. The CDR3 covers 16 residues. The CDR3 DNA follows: TGTGCCAGCAGTTACGGAAGGGGACTCCTCACCGGGGAGCTGTTTTTT. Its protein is CASSYGRGLLTGELFF.

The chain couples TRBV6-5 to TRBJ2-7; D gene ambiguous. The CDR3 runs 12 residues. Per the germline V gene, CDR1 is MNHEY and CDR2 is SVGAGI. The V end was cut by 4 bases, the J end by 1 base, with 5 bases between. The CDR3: CASSFDSYEQYF. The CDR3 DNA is TGTGCCAGCAGTTTCGATTCCTACGAGCAGTACTTC.

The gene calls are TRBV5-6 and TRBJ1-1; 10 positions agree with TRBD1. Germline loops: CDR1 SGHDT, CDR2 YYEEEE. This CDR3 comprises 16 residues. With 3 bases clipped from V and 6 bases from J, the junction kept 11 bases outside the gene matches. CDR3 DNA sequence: TGTGCCAGCAGCTGGACGCCGGACAGGGGGTTGGCTGAAGCTTTCTTT. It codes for CASSWTPDRGLAEAFF.

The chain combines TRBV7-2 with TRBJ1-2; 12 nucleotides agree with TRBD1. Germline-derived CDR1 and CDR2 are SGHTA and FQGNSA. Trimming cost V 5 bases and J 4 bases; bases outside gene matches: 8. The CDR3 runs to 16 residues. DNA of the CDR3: TGTGCCAGCAGCCCTCAACGGGGACAGGGGGCCTATGGCTACACCTTC. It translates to CASSPQRGQGAYGYTF.

The CDR3 here is CASSRGQGRTNEKLFF. The DNA for the CDR3 is TGTGCCAGCAGCAGAGGACAGGGACGGACTAATGAAAAACTGTTTTTT. The V gene is TRBV5-4, the J gene TRBJ1-4, with 8 bases aligning to TRBD1. Per the germline V gene, CDR1 is SGHNT and CDR2 is YYREEE (reference sequence). With 4 bases clipped from V and 2 bases from J, the junction kept 7 bases outside the gene matches. This CDR3 spans 16 amino acids.